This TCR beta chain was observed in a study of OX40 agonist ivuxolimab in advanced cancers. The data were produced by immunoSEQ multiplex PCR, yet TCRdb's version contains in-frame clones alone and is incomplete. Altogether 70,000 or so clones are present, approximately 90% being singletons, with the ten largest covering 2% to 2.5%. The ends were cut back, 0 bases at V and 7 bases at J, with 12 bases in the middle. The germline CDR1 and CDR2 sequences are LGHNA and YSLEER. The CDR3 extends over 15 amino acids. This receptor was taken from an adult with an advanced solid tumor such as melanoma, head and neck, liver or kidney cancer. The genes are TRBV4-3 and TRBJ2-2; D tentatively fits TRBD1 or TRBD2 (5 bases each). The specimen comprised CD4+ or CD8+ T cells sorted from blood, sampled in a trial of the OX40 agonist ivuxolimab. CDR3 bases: TGCGCCAGCAGCCAAGAAGGGACGATGGACGGGGAGCTGTTTTTT. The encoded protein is CASSQEGTMDGELFF.